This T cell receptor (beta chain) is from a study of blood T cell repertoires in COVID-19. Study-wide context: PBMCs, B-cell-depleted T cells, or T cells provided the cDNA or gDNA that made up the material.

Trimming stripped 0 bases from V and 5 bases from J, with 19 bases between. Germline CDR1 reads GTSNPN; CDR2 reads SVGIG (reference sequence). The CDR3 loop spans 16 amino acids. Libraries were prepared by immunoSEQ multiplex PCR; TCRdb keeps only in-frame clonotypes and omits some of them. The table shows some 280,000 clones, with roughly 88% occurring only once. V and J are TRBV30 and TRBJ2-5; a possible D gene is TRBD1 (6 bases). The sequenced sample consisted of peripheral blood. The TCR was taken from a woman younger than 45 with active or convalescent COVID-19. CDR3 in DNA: TGTGCCTGGAGTGTCTCCTGGGGGCAGGTAGGGGAGACCCAGTACTTC. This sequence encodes CAWSVSWGQVGETQYF. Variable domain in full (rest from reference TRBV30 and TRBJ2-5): SQTIHQWPATLVQPVGSPLSLECTVEGTSNPNLYWYRQAAGRGLQLLFYSVGIGQISSEVPQNLSASRPQDRQFILSSKKLLLSDSGFYLCAWSVSWGQVGETQYFGPGTRLLVL.